This T cell receptor beta chain was observed in a study of blood T cell repertoires in COVID-19. About the study: COVID-19 samples, acute and convalescent, were from the United States, Italy and Spain. From T cells, B-cell-depleted T cells, or PBMCs came the material, which was cDNA or gDNA.

This clone appeared once. Under the authors' procedure: Reference gene primer amplification gave estimated nucleated cell counts. The repertoire was sequenced with immunoSEQ multiplex PCR; TCRdb's copy has only in-frame clones and lacks some. The V and J calls and clone size come from that table; D and trimming were worked out from the DNA. The sample contains a few hundred thousand clones, roughly four fifths of which appear only once. The sequence derives from a woman aged 18-35 years with acute or convalescent COVID-19. Sequencing used peripheral blood.

DNA of the CDR3: TGTGCCAGCTCTCAGACCACCGGGACAGGGGGCTACGAGCAGTACTTC. Protein product: CASSQTTGTGGYEQYF. The J gene is TRBJ2-7, the V gene TRBV18; 11 nucleotides line up with TRBD1. This CDR3 comprises 16 residues. J gave up 3 bases and V 6 bases, and 10 bases lay outside the gene matches. The germline V gene encodes CDR1 KGHSH and CDR2 LQKENI.